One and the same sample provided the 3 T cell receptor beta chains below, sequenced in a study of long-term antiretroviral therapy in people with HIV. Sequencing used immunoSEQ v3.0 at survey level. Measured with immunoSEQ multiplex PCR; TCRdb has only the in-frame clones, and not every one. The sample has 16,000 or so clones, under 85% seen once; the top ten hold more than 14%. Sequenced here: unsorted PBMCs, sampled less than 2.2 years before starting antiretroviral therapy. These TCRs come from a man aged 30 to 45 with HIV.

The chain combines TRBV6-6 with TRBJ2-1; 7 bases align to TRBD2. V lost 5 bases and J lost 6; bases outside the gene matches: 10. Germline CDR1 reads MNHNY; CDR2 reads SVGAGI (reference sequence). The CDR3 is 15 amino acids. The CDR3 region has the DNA TGTGCCAGCAGTCTCGGGGCTAGCGGCCTCAATGAGCAGTTCTTC. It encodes CASSLGASGLNEQFF.

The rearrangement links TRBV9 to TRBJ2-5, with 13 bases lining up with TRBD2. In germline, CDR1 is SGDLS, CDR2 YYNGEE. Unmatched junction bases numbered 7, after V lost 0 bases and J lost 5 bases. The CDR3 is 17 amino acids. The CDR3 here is CASSVGQLAGGSETQYF. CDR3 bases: TGTGCCAGCAGCGTAGGTCAACTAGCGGGAGGGTCCGAGACCCAGTACTTC.

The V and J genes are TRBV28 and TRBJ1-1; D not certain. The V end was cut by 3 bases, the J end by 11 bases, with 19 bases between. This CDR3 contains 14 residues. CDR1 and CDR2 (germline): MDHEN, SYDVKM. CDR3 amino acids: CASSFKGLGYSAFF. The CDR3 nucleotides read TGTGCCAGCAGTTTTAAGGGTTTGGGGTATTCCGCTTTCTTT.